The clone carrying this T cell receptor beta chain was recorded a few times. What it binds is unknown. The data were obtained in a study of T-cell memory formation after mild COVID-19. Study observations and caveats: Cross-reactive memory appears to have joined, as suggested by some responding clones showing up in pre-infection memory. Clones contracting across day 15 to 85 had a balanced CD4/CD8 profile; later expanding clones leaned CD4+.

TCRdb re-called the 5' RACE reads with MiXCR, one entry per CDR3 protein. The profile covers 450,000 or so distinct CDR3 sequences, with 25% appearing a single time and 9.5% to 15% taken by the ten largest. This receptor was obtained from an adult woman who had mild COVID-19 (a few samples of this study predate the infection). Cell type and time point are not known. Sequencing was performed on PBMCs or a T cell subset sorted from them (not recorded which).

The CDR3 loop reads CAGGGIPYHEQYF. The CDR3 DNA sequence: TGTGCCGGGGGCGGGATCCCGTACCACGAGCAGTACTTC. This chain uses TRBV27 with TRBJ2-7, with D perhaps assigned TRBD1 or TRBD2 (6 bases each). Germline CDR1 MNHEY, CDR2 SMNVEV (reference sequence). V lost 11 bases, J lost 5 bases, and 19 bases lay in between. The length of the CDR3 is 13 residues.